The source of this T cell receptor (beta chain) is a study of T cell responses to AZD1222 COVID-19 vaccine. Study in general: Investigators merged groups given second doses at roughly 4 or roughly 12 weeks.

Details on this clone: Its antigen is currently unknown.

The CDR3 runs 16 residues. Germline CDR1 MDHEN, CDR2 SYDVKM. V gave up 6 bases and J gave up 2 bases; unmatched junction bases: 8. General observations from the study: White British people made up most donors, females outnumbered males, and clonal diversity was possibly underestimated. Spike-specific TCR breadth and depth rose after two AZD1222 doses.

The protocol was immunoSEQ multiplex PCR, while the TCRdb copy is restricted to in-frame clones and leaves out a portion. The repertoire holds about 92,000 clones, 80% to 90% seen once, with roughly 1.7% in the top ten. The sequence was collected from an adult in good health. The rearrangement links TRBV28 to TRBJ2-4; 9 bases line up with TRBD1. The source was peripheral blood, collected on day 0 of AZD1222 vaccination. The CDR3: CASSKPGQGPKNIQYF. In DNA, the CDR3 is TGTGCCAGCAGCAAACCGGGACAGGGTCCCAAAAACATTCAGTACTTC.